The 27 T cell receptor beta chains reported below all come from one sample, sequenced in a study of T-cell reconstitution after alpha-beta-depleted transplantation in children. Unique molecular identifiers were used to barcode this TCRbeta library. A single record per CDR3 protein comes from TCRdb applying MiXCR to the PCR reads. The sample lists some 640,000 distinct CDR3 sequences; over 15% were seen once. Sequences were derived from PBMCs from the stem cell graft donor, sampled from the stem cell graft. Every receptor here comes from a human donor who donated a stem cell graft to a child with acute myeloid leukemia.

The table lists this clonotype with many counts. This chain uses TRBV7-2 with TRBJ1-2, with D possibly matching TRBD1 (6 bases). CDR3 length: 14 residues. From germline, CDR1 is SGHTA and CDR2 FQGNSA. Trimming took 5 bases from V and 11 from J, leaving 21 bases between them. CDR3 in amino acids: CASSPRAQGSGYTF. CDR3 bases: TGTGCCAGCAGCCCCCGGGCACAGGGCTCGGGTTACACCTTC.

This clonotype was observed a handful of times. The V and J genes are TRBV20-1 and TRBJ2-5; maybe TRBD2 (7 bases). V was pared by 6 bases and J by 5 bases, with 13 bases between. Germline V gene lookup returns CDR1 DFQATT and CDR2 SNEGSKA (reference sequence). CDR3 length: 12 amino acids. The CDR3, as DNA: TGCAGTGCGCCGAAGGGGGGGGAGACCCAGTACTTC. Its translation: CSAPKGGETQYF.

This clonotype was observed at least ten times. The chain couples TRBV9 to TRBJ2-1; a weak D match, TRBD2 (5 bases). CDR1 and CDR2 from the germline V gene are SGDLS and YYNGEE. The CDR3 is 15 amino acids. V was shortened by 3 bases and J by 8 bases, with 18 bases between the two germline ends. CDR3 sequence reads: CASSAGRGLNDEQFF. In DNA, the CDR3 is TGTGCCAGCAGCGCCGGTCGGGGTCTTAACGATGAGCAGTTCTTC.

This chain uses TRBV29-1 with TRBJ2-1, with TRBD1 identical over 9 bases. Germline V lookup: CDR1 SQVTM, CDR2 ANQGSEA. There are 14 residues in the CDR3. The V segment lost 6 bases and the J segment 5 bases; nucleotides outside the gene matches: 8. CDR3 amino acids: CSVTGQGSNNEQFF. Written as DNA, the CDR3 is TGCAGCGTGACGGGACAGGGAAGTAACAATGAGCAGTTCTTC.

The V and J genes are TRBV4-3 and TRBJ2-2; 7 nucleotides align to TRBD1. CDR3 length: 16 amino acids. Germline V lookup: CDR1 LGHNA, CDR2 YSLEER. The V and J ends lost 4 bases and 1 base, in that order; junction bases with no gene match: 6. The CDR3: CASSLQGRLNTGELFF. As DNA, the CDR3 is TGCGCCAGCAGCCTACAGGGGCGACTGAACACCGGGGAGCTGTTTTTT.

Notes on this clonotype: A much larger clone is a single base away; this may be a read error. This chain joins TRBV10-1 and TRBJ2-3; D is tentatively TRBD1 or TRBD2 (5 bases each). From germline, CDR1 is WNHNN and CDR2 SYGVQD (reference sequence). The CDR3 consists of 15 residues. Trimming pared 5 bases from V and 2 bases from J, leaving 14 bases between. CDR3 in amino acids: CASSPGTTNTDTQYF. The CDR3, as DNA: TGCGCCAGCAGTCCCGGGACCACAAACACAGATACGCAGTATTTT.

The table lists this clonotype with many counts. The V and J genes are TRBV7-9 and TRBJ2-1, with D possibly being TRBD2 (5 bases). V was pared by 1 base and J by 2 bases, with 12 bases between. The CDR3 sequence is 16 residues long. CDR1 is SEHNR and CDR2 is FQNEAQ in the germline V gene (reference sequence). CDR3 bases: TGTGCCAGCAGCTTAGACGGCGGGTTGACCTACAATGAGCAGTTCTTC. Its protein is CASSLDGGLTYNEQFF.

The gene calls are TRBV27 and TRBJ2-4, with D perhaps matching TRBD2 (5 bases). The V gene lost 6 bases and the J gene lost 6 bases, with 18 bases spanning the gap. CDR1 is MNHEY, CDR2 SMNVEV, per germline (reference sequence). The CDR3 length is 15 residues. CDR3 DNA: TGTGCCAGCAGAAACTTAGGAGGAGGAGGAAACATTCAGTACTTC. It codes for CASRNLGGGGNIQYF.

In this sample, this clonotype turned up many times. V is TRBV7-6 and J is TRBJ1-2, with 7 bases fitting TRBD1. Germline-derived CDR1 and CDR2 are SGHVS and FNYEAQ. The CDR3 runs 15 residues. The trim removed 5 bases at V and 3 bases at J, leaving 9 bases unmatched. For the CDR3, the DNA is TGTGCCAGCAGCCTAGGACAGGCCTCTTACTATGGCTACACCTTC. Translated, it gives CASSLGQASYYGYTF.

The chain links TRBV27 to TRBJ2-1; D is unresolved. V was cut by 2 bases and J by 4 bases, with 15 bases left in between. CDR3 size: 16 residues. CDR1 and CDR2 from the germline V gene are MNHEY and SMNVEV (reference sequence). CDR3 DNA: TGTGCCAGCAGTTTAAGAGGACGAGTTAATTACAATGAGCAGTTCTTC. The encoded protein is CASSLRGRVNYNEQFF.

At least ten counts were recorded for this clonotype. The J gene is TRBJ2-2, the V gene TRBV27; D unclear. V was pared by 1 base and J by 7 bases, with 4 bases between. The CDR3 loop spans 12 amino acids. Looked up from germline, CDR1 is MNHEY and CDR2 is SMNVEV (reference sequence). In DNA form, the CDR3 reads TGTGCCAGCAGTTTATGGGACGGGGAGCTGTTTTTT. Amino acids: CASSLWDGELFF.

The V gene is TRBV20-1, the J gene TRBJ2-5; 13 bases map to TRBD2. Germline CDR1 and CDR2: DFQATT and SNEGSKA (reference sequence). The CDR3 runs to 15 residues. Trimming at V came to 5 bases and at J to 5 bases, leaving 8 bases not matched to a gene. The CDR3 bases are TGCAGTGCTTGGACTAGCGGGGGCTACCGTGAGACCCAGTACTTC. This encodes CSAWTSGGYRETQYF.

This clonotype came up many times. V usage is TRBV6-6 and J usage is TRBJ1-4; D is possibly TRBD1 (5 bases). Trimming left V 2 bases short and J 7 bases short, with 8 bases between. The CDR3 sequence is 13 residues long. Germline V gene lookup returns CDR1 MNHNY and CDR2 SVGAGI (reference sequence). The chain's CDR3 is CASSYRGGEKLFF. The DNA of the CDR3 is TGTGCCAGCAGTTACAGGGGAGGTGAAAAACTGTTTTTT.

This clonotype was observed at least ten times. DNA for the CDR3: TGCAGTGCTAGCAGTGCCTACGAGCAGTACGTC. Translating gives CSASSAYEQYV. V is TRBV20-1 and J is TRBJ2-7; the D is unclear. The germline V gene encodes CDR1 DFQATT and CDR2 SNEGSKA (reference sequence). Trimming removed 3 bases at V and 2 bases at J, with 5 bases between. This CDR3 spans 11 amino acids.

This clonotype was recorded at least ten times. The chain carries TRBV29-1 and TRBJ2-3, with D tentatively TRBD2 (6 bases). The germline V gene has CDR1 SQVTM and CDR2 ANQGSEA. This CDR3 region has 17 residues. Trimming cost V 3 bases and J 2 bases, with 21 bases left between them. The CDR3 protein is CSVEPSGTSHYTDTQYF. CDR3 bases: TGCAGCGTTGAGCCCTCCGGAACTAGCCACTACACAGATACGCAGTATTTT.

This clonotype was recorded at least ten times. V is TRBV10-3 and J is TRBJ2-3, with 12 bases aligning to TRBD2. The V gene's germline CDR1 is ENHRY and CDR2 SYGVKD. V shed 3 bases and J 4 bases; nucleotides not matched to a gene: 5. The CDR3 is made up of 16 amino acids. The CDR3 loop is CAISEPGLAGADTQYF. The CDR3 bases are TGTGCCATCAGTGAACCGGGACTAGCGGGCGCAGATACGCAGTATTTT.

Notes on this clonotype: A much larger clone lies a single base off, so this may be a read error. The gene calls are TRBV29-1 and TRBJ2-3; D is undetermined. Germline CDR1 SQVTM, CDR2 ANQGSEA. The CDR3 is 10 amino acids. Trimming pared 8 bases from V and 7 bases from J, leaving 10 bases between. The CDR3 region is CSSAVHTQYF. The CDR3 region has the DNA TGCAGCTCTGCGGTTCATACGCAGTATTTT.

The chain recombines TRBV12-3 or TRBV12-4 with TRBJ1-2; D uncertain. CDR3 length equals 15 residues. Between the trimmed V and J ends, which lost 5 bases and 4 bases, there was a span of 17 bases. The CDR3 nucleotides read TGTGCCAGCAGTCGCGTCCGGGCCTGTTTCTATGGCTACACCTTC. Translated: CASSRVRACFYGYTF.

The chain joins TRBV9 to TRBJ2-7; D is unclear. Trimming left V 3 bases short and J 5 bases short, with 21 bases between. Germline CDR1 and CDR2: SGDLS and YYNGEE. The CDR3 has 16 amino acids. The CDR3 sequence is CASSETPILGTDEQYF. DNA for the CDR3: TGTGCCAGCAGCGAGACCCCCATTTTAGGCACCGACGAGCAGTACTTC.

CDR3 nucleotide sequence: TGTGCCAGCAGTTACCGGACAGGCGGGTCACCCCTCCACTTT. It specifies CASSYRTGGSPLHF. The chain combines TRBV6-5 with TRBJ1-6; TRBD1 matches 7 bases. The germline CDR1 and CDR2 sequences are MNHEY and SVGAGI. The CDR3 has 14 amino acids. V dropped 2 bases and J dropped 10; count of bases not matched to a gene: 5.

This clonotype was observed a handful of times. This sequence joins TRBV20-1 and TRBJ1-2, with D hard to call. Germline V lookup: CDR1 DFQATT, CDR2 SNEGSKA (reference sequence). The germline V and J ends were trimmed by 1 base and 6 bases, with 6 bases remaining between them. The CDR3 length is 11 residues. The CDR3 spells CSARVKDGYTF. The CDR3 DNA reads as TGCAGTGCTAGAGTCAAGGATGGCTACACCTTC.

This clonotype appeared many times. The genes are TRBV6-5 and TRBJ2-5, with D possibly being TRBD1 or TRBD2 (5 bases each). The V gene's germline CDR1 is MNHEY and CDR2 SVGAGI. The CDR3 length is 15 residues. With 4 bases removed from V and 6 bases from J, the gap between germline ends came to 18 bases. The CDR3 DNA reads TGTGCCAGCAGTTGGGGAGTGGGACCAAAAAAGACCCAGTACTTC. Translation: CASSWGVGPKKTQYF.

This clonotype was seen more than once but under ten times. The rearrangement uses TRBV11-2 and TRBJ2-3; the D gene is possibly TRBD2 (6 bases). This CDR3 contains 14 residues. Trimming stripped 5 bases from V and 2 bases from J, with 11 bases between. Germline CDR1 SGHAT, CDR2 FQNNGV. CDR3 residues: CASSLRRDTDTQYF. As DNA, the CDR3 is TGTGCCAGCAGCCTGAGGAGGGACACAGATACGCAGTATTTT.

The chain is built from TRBV12-3 or TRBV12-4 and TRBJ2-1; 9 bases match TRBD1. Germline trimming cut 6 bases from V and 6 bases from J; bases unmatched to any gene: 9. The CDR3 has 15 amino acids. CDR3 DNA: TGTGCCAGCAGCTATGGACAGGGGCTTTTCAATGAGCAGTTCTTC. This codes for CASSYGQGLFNEQFF.

This clonotype appeared many times. The chain joins TRBV20-1 to TRBJ1-1; D possibly corresponds to TRBD1 (6 bases). Germline V gives CDR1 DFQATT, CDR2 SNEGSKA (reference sequence). The CDR3 totals 14 residues. Trimming cost V 6 bases and J 0 bases, with 14 bases left between them. In DNA, the CDR3 is TGCAGTGCCACAGTGGGACATCTGAACACTGAAGCTTTCTTT. It specifies CSATVGHLNTEAFF.

The gene calls are TRBV28 and TRBJ2-1; no clear D gene. The CDR3 is made up of 14 amino acids. V lost 6 bases to trimming and J lost 7 bases, with 16 bases between them. Germline V CDR1 and CDR2: MDHEN, SYDVKM. CDR3 nucleotide sequence: TGTGCCAGCAGCCGTCCCTACCTCAGGAATGAGCAGTTCTTC. It is translated as CASSRPYLRNEQFF.

This clonotype was recorded many times. The chain recombines TRBV5-1 with TRBJ2-1, with 7 bases that match TRBD1. The CDR3 covers 12 residues. The germline gives CDR1 SGHRS, CDR2 YFSETQ. The V segment lost 5 bases and the J segment 8 bases; nucleotides outside the gene matches: 4. The CDR3 DNA reads TGCGCCAGCAGGTCCACAGGGGATGAGCAGTTCTTC. It is translated as CASRSTGDEQFF.